This record covers a single T cell receptor beta chain. The sample comes from a study of T cell responses to AZD1222 COVID-19 vaccine. Assay: immunoSEQ multiplex PCR; the TCRdb copy retains only in-frame clones and omits some. The repertoire holds around 94,000 clones, with around nine tenths as singletons. Germline loops: CDR1 LNHDA, CDR2 SQIVND (reference sequence). The CDR3 contains 14 residues. The ends were cut back, 4 bases at V and 0 bases at J, with 9 bases in the middle. The source was peripheral blood, collected on day 0 of AZD1222 vaccination. This TCR came from an adult in good health. The rearrangement links TRBV19 to TRBJ1-2; weak D call: TRBD1 (6 bases). CDR3 loop: CASSNGQPNYGYTF. CDR3 in DNA: TGTGCCAGTAGTAATGGACAGCCTAACTATGGCTACACCTTC.